This T cell receptor beta chain was documented in a study of T cells after yellow fever vaccination. TCRdb reprocessed the 5' RACE reads with MiXCR, giving one entry per CDR3 protein. The sample shows approximately 300,000 distinct CDR3 sequences, approximately 12% of them seen only once. Germline CDR1 reads SEHNR; CDR2 reads FQNEAQ (reference sequence). The CDR3 has 11 residues. V shed 2 bases and J shed 6 bases, with 1 base lying between them. The receptor comes from a man younger than 35 who received the YFV17D yellow fever vaccine. The source material was CD4+ T cells sorted from PBMCs, sampled 45 days after the yellow fever booster vaccination. The chain carries TRBV7-9 and TRBJ1-4; D not resolved. Written as DNA, the CDR3 is TGTGCCAGCAGCTTATATGAAAAACTGTTTTTT. Translation gives CASSLYEKLFF.